This TCR beta chain was retrieved from a study of early T cells in non-severe SARS-CoV-2 infection. Turning to the study itself: Chains were unpaired, as sequencing was done on bulk RNA from unsorted whole blood.

Unique molecular identifiers (one per individual cDNA molecule) were attached. MiXCR, applied by TCRdb to the 5' RACE reads, yields one record per CDR3 protein. The data contain about 33,000 distinct CDR3 sequences, under 6% of them singletons. This clonotype has a handful of counts. The CDR3 sequence is 15 residues long. V was shortened by 6 bases and J by 5 bases, with 17 bases between the two germline ends. The TCR was taken from an adult who was a healthcare worker with PCR-confirmed SARS-CoV-2 infection or an uninfected control (not recorded which). The specimen was whole blood. V gene TRBV12-3 or TRBV12-4 combines with J gene TRBJ1-5, with TRBD1 as a possible D gene (5 bases). CDR3 sequence: CASSPGTLRDQPQHF. In nucleotides, the CDR3 is TGTGCCAGCAGCCCTGGGACTTTGCGAGATCAGCCCCAGCATTTT.